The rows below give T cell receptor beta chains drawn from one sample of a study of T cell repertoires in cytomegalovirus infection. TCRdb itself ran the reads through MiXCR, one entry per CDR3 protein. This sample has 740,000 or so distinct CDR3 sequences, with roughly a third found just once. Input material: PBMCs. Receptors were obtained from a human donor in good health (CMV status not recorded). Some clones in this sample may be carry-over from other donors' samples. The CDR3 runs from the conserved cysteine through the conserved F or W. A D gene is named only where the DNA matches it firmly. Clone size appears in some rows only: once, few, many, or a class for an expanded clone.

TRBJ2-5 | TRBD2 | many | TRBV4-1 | TGCGCCAGCAGCCGCCAAGGTAGCGGGGGGTTGAAGACCCAGTACTTC | CASSRQGSGGLKTQYF
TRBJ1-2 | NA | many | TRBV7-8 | TGTGCCAGCAGCTTTAAGACAGCCAACTATGGCTACACCTTC | CASSFKTANYGYTF
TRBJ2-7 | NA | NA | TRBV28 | TGTGCCAGCAGTTCGCCAGCGTCGCACGAGCAGTACTTC | CASSSPASHEQYF
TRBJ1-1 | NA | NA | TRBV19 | TGTGCCAGTATTCAGGGTAACACTGAAGCTTTCTTT | CASIQGNTEAFF
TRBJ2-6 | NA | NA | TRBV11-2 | TGTGCCAGCAGGGCTAGTGGTGGGGCCAACGTCCTGACTTTC | CASRASGGANVLTF
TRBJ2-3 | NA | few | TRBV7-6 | TGTGCCAGCAGCTTAGTCCAGCGAGATACGCAGTATTTT | CASSLVQRDTQYF
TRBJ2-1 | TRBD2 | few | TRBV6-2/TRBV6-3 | TGTGCCAGCCGGCTAGCGGGAGCCCGCAATGAGCAGTTCTTC | CASRLAGARNEQFF
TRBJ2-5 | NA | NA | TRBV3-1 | TGTGCCAGCAGCCCGGAGGGGGGCCCCCGGGAGACCCAGTACTTC | CASSPEGGPRETQYF
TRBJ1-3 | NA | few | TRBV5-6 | TGTGCCAGCACCGACCGGGACCCCGGAAACACCATATATTTT | CASTDRDPGNTIYF
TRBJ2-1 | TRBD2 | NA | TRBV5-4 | TGTGCCAGCAGCTTGGCGGCTAGCGGGAGCCGGGTGAATGAGCAGTTCTTC | CASSLAASGSRVNEQFF
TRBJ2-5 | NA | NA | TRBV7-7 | TGTGCTAGCAGCCCTCTGGGCCGGGAGACCCAGTACTTC | CASSPLGRETQYF
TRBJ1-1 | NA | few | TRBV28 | TGTGCCAGCAGTTTATCCCTATCAGGGTCCACTGAAGCTTTCTTT | CASSLSLSGSTEAFF
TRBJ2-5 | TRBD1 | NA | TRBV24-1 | TGTGCCACCAGCGGGACAGGGGGAGAGACCCAGTACTTC | CATSGTGGETQYF
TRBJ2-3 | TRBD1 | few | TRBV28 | TGTGCCAGCAGTTTTGTTCCGGGACAGCGAACATTCACAGATACGCAGTATTTT | CASSFVPGQRTFTDTQYF
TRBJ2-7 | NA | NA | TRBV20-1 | TGCAGTGCTAGTTTAGGGCTTTCCGTTTACGAGCAGTACTTC | CSASLGLSVYEQYF
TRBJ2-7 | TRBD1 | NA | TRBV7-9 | TGTGCCAGCAGCTTGTACACCGGTGGGGACAGGGCCTACGAGCAGTACTTC | CASSLYTGGDRAYEQYF
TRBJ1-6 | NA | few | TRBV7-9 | TGTGCCAGCAGCTTATCCAGGGAGAGATCACCCCTCCACTTT | CASSLSRERSPLHF
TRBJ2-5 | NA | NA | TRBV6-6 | TGTGCCAGCAGGCCCCTCACCGAGACCCAGTACTTC | CASRPLTETQYF
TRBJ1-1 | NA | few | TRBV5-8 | TGTGCCAGCAGCTTGGTTTCAACGGCAGGGTCCCCGAACACTGAAGCTTTCTTT | CASSLVSTAGSPNTEAFF
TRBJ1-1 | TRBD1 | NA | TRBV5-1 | TGCGCCAGCAGCTTGGGGACAGGGTACGGTAATGAAGCTTTCTTT | CASSLGTGYGNEAFF
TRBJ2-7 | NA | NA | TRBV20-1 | TGCAGTGCCCGCCGCATTTTCTACGAGCAGTACTTC | CSARRIFYEQYF
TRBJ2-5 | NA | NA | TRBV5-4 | TGTGCCCAGGGACGGGCTCAAGAGACCCAGTACTTC | CAQGRAQETQYF
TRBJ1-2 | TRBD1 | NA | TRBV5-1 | TGCGCCAGCAGCTGGGAATATGGACAGGGGAGCCATGGCTACACCTTC | CASSWEYGQGSHGYTF
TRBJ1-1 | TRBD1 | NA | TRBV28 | TGTGCCAGCAGCCTCACCGGGACAGGGGATAGAGGTGTGAACACTGAAGCTTTCTTT | CASSLTGTGDRGVNTEAFF
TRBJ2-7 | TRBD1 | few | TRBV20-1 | TGCAGTGCTACCGGACAGGTGTCAACCTACGAGCAGTACTTC | CSATGQVSTYEQYF
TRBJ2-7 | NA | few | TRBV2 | TGTGCCAGCAGTGAATTTCGGGGTGGCTACGAGCAGTACTTC | CASSEFRGGYEQYF
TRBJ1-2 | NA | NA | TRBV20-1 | TGCAGTGCTAGAGCCGGGGGCTTCTATGGCTACACCTTC | CSARAGGFYGYTF
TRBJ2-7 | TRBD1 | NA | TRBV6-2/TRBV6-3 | TGTGCCAGCAGTTACCGGGACAGGGGGGCCTACGAGCAGTACTTC | CASSYRDRGAYEQYF
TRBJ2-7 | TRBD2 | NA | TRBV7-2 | TGTGCCAGCAGCTTTCCTAGGCTAGCGGGAGGCTCCTACGAGCAGTACTTC | CASSFPRLAGGSYEQYF
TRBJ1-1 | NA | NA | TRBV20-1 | TGCAGTGTCTTGGGGGGGGAACTGGTCACTGAAGCTTTCTTT | CSVLGGELVTEAFF
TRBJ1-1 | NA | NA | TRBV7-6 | TGTGCCAGCAGCCAGACTCTTAAAGCTTTCTTT | CASSQTLKAFF
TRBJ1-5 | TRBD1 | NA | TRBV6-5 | TGTGCCAGCAGGCTAGACAGGGACAATCAGCCCCAGCATTTT | CASRLDRDNQPQHF
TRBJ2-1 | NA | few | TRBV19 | TGTGCCAGTAGCGTTGCGGGGACCTTTTACTACAATGAGCAGTTCTTC | CASSVAGTFYYNEQFF
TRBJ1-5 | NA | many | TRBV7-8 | TGTGCCAGCAGCTTAGAAACCACGGCCCTACGGAATCAGCCCCAGCATTTT | CASSLETTALRNQPQHF
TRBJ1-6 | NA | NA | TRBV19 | TGTGCCAGTAGTATCCCTGGCGAAACGGGCCATCACCCCAGATCACCCCTCCACTTT | CASSIPGETGHHPRSPLHF
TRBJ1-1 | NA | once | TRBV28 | TGTGCCAGCAGATTGGGACCAAAGAACACTGAAGCTTTCTTT | CASRLGPKNTEAFF
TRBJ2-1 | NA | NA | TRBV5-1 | TGCGCCAGCAGCCTAGCGATTGTCGTGGGAGCCTACAATGAGCAGTTCTTC | CASSLAIVVGAYNEQFF
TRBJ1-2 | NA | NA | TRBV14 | TGTGCCAGCAGCCAAGTTCAGGGACCCTACTATGGCTACACCTTC | CASSQVQGPYYGYTF
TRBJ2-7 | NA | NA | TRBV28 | TGTGCCAGCATCTCACAGGGACTACGCTACGAGCAGTACTTC | CASISQGLRYEQYF
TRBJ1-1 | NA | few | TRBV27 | TGTGCCAGCATCCTTGACACTGAAGCTTTCTTT | CASILDTEAFF
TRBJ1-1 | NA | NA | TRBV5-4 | TGTGCCAGCAGCCCGGTAGTCACGAACACTGAAGCTTTCTTT | CASSPVVTNTEAFF
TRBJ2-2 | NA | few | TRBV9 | TGTGCCAGCAATTTGTCACCAAGCAAACCCGGGGAGCTGTTTTTT | CASNLSPSKPGELFF
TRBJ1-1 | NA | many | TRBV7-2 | TGTGCCAGCAGCTTAGGTCAGGTATACACTGAAGCTTTCTTT | CASSLGQVYTEAFF
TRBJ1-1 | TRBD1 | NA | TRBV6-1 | TGTGCCAGCAGTGAATTCGGGACAGGGAGGGAATCTGAAGCTTTCTTT | CASSEFGTGRESEAFF
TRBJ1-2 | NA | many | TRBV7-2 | TGTGCCAGCAGCTTAGTAGGGCAGGGGCCCTATGGCTACACCTTC | CASSLVGQGPYGYTF
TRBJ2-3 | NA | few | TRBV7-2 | TGTGCCAGCAGCTTAGTGGGGTATGAGAGCACAGATACGCAGTATTTT | CASSLVGYESTDTQYF